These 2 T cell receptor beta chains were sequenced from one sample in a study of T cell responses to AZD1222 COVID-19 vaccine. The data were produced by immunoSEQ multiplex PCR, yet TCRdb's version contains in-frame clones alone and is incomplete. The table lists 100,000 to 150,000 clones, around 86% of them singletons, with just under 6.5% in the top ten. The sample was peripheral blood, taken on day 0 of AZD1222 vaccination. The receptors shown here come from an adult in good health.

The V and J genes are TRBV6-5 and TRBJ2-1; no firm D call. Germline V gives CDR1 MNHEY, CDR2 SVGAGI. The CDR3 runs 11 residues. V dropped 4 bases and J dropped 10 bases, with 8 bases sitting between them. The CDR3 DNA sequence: TGTGCCAGCAGTTCAACCCTGGAGCAGTTCTTC. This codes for CASSSTLEQFF.

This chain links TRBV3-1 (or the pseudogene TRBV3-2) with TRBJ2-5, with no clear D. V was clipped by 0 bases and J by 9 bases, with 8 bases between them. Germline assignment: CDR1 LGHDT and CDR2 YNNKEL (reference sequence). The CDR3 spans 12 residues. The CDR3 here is CASSQDLRSQYF. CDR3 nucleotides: TGTGCCAGCAGCCAAGATTTGAGGTCCCAGTACTTC.